This TCR beta chain was observed in a study of CD4 T cells in relation to SARS-CoV-2 and coronaviruses. Study background: TCR beta CDR3s were sequenced after roughly ten-day antigen culture of PBMCs. Findings and limits, study-wide: Crossreactivity was assessed only for spike protein, not other viral proteins.

Before the COVID-19 pandemic, during about 2010-2018, CD4+ T cells were taken from unexposed donors. CD4+ T cells were isolated from the cells after less than 13 days of culture. Unexposed-donor CD4+ T cells were probed with SARS-CoV-2 S/N and four cold-coronavirus spikes, cells permitting. Concerning this clone itself: The antigen is undetermined.

TCRdb's table, derived via immunoSEQ multiplex PCR, lists solely in-frame clones and lacks some. This table has some 28,000 clones, 70% to 80% appearing once. This CDR3 has 14 amino acids. Germline V gene lookup returns CDR1 SGDLS and CDR2 YYNGEE. V was clipped by 0 bases and J by 2 bases, with 8 bases between them. V gene TRBV9 combines with J gene TRBJ2-5; D ambiguous. Material for sequencing was CD4+ T cells from PBMCs, cultured in vitro. This TCR was sampled from a human donor in good health. The CDR3 coding sequence is TGTGCCAGCAGCGTAGGGCAGGAGCAAGAGACCCAGTACTTC. It yields the protein CASSVGQEQETQYF. Combining the CDR3 with reference TRBV9 and TRBJ2-5 gives the whole variable domain DSGVTQTPKHLITATGQRVTLRCSPRSGDLSVYWYQQSLDQGLQFLIQYYNGEERAKGNILERFSAQQFPDLHSELNLSSLELGDSALYFCASSVGQEQETQYFGPGTRLLVL.